The 7 T cell receptor beta chains presented below share a single source sample, sequenced in a study of OX40 agonist ivuxolimab in advanced cancers. Method: immunoSEQ multiplex PCR; TCRdb's copy keeps in-frame clones and lacks some. The top ten hold 2% to 2.5% of the sample, which has about 77,000 clones, approximately 85% seen once. The material was CD4+ or CD8+ T cells sorted from blood, obtained in a trial of the OX40 agonist ivuxolimab. The source of these receptors is an adult with an advanced solid tumor such as melanoma, head and neck, liver or kidney cancer.

J is TRBJ1-1 and V is TRBV28; D remains unclear. Germline V gives CDR1 MDHEN, CDR2 SYDVKM. The CDR3 covers 12 residues. Trimming took off 8 bases at V and 4 bases at J, with 11 bases between the two ends. CDR3 in DNA: TGTGCCAGCGGAGATCGCCCCACTGAAGCTTTCTTT. Translation: CASGDRPTEAFF.

The gene calls are TRBV27 and TRBJ2-1; D gene ambiguous. The CDR3 is 11 amino acids. Germline V gene data show CDR1 as MNHEY and CDR2 as SMNVEV (reference sequence). Trimming removed 4 bases at V and 7 bases at J, with 5 bases between. In DNA, the CDR3 is TGTGCCAGCAGTTACGGAAATGAGCAGTTCTTC. Translating gives CASSYGNEQFF.

The chain joins TRBV5-1 to TRBJ2-3; D gene uncertain. Germline loops: CDR1 SGHRS, CDR2 YFSETQ. The CDR3 length is 11 residues. V dropped 5 bases and J dropped 5 bases, with 6 bases sitting between them. The chain's CDR3 is CASRDGDTQYF. The CDR3 nucleotides read TGCGCCAGCAGAGATGGAGATACGCAGTATTTT.

The V and J genes are TRBV6-5 and TRBJ1-5; maybe TRBD1 (6 bases). The CDR3 length is 13 residues. Looked up from germline, CDR1 is MNHEY and CDR2 is SVGAGI. V dropped 6 bases and J dropped 7 bases, with 13 bases sitting between them. The CDR3 nucleotides are TGTGCCAGCAGCCCAGGGGCGGGACAGCCCCAGCATTTT. Its translation: CASSPGAGQPQHF.

The chain links TRBV11-2 to TRBJ2-7; 9 positions match TRBD1. V dropped 5 bases and J dropped 0; count of bases not matched to a gene: 14. Germline V gives CDR1 SGHAT, CDR2 FQNNGV. The CDR3 extends over 18 amino acids. The CDR3 here is CASSPTAGGTGNSYEQYF. CDR3 bases: TGTGCCAGCAGCCCAACCGCAGGAGGGACAGGGAACTCCTACGAGCAGTACTTC.

As concerns this clone: One junction end disagrees with the germline gene, perhaps due to a read error. The rearrangement joins TRBV6-5 to TRBJ2-7, with 9 positions matching TRBD2. CDR1 is MNHEY and CDR2 is SVGAGI in the germline V gene. The CDR3 is 16 residues long. CDR3 amino acids: CASSYSSGGSSYGQYF. The CDR3 region has the DNA TGTGCCAGCAGTTACTCCAGCGGGGGGAGCTCCTACGGGCAGTACTTC.

V gene TRBV9 combines with J gene TRBJ2-1; no reliable D call. In germline, CDR1 is SGDLS, CDR2 YYNGEE. The CDR3 sequence is 12 residues long. Trimming took 0 bases from V and 9 from J, leaving 7 bases between them. CDR3 nucleotides: TGTGCCAGCAGCGTAGGCCCCCCTGAGCAGTTCTTC. Amino acid sequence: CASSVGPPEQFF.